Following are 17 T cell receptor beta chains from one sample sequenced in a study of neurological immune-mediated disorders. Stated time point: longitudinal time-point 1 (baseline). TCRdb independently ran MiXCR on the 5' RACE reads; one entry per CDR3 protein. There are tens of thousands of distinct CDR3 sequences in the sample; about 9.4% occur only once, and roughly a tenth lies in the top ten. The sequenced material came from PBMCs. These receptors originate from a man under 40 in good health.

This chain uses TRBV5-1 with TRBJ2-4, with TRBD1 matching 10 bases. The V gene end was trimmed by 5 bases and the J gene end by 2 bases; junction bases not matched to a gene: 10. Germline CDR1 is SGHRS and CDR2 is YFSETQ. The length of the CDR3 is 17 residues. CDR3: CASSSDRGRQSKNIQYF. The CDR3 coding sequence is TGCGCCAGCAGTTCCGACAGGGGGCGACAGTCCAAAAACATTCAGTACTTC.

The J gene is TRBJ1-2, the V gene TRBV25-1; 8 positions match TRBD1. The CDR3 runs to 14 residues. CDR1 is MGHDK and CDR2 is SYGVNS in the germline V gene. J gave up 5 bases and V 10 bases, and 12 bases lay outside the gene matches. CDR3 amino acids: CAINGQGQIYGYTF. CDR3 DNA sequence: TGTGCCATCAATGGACAGGGTCAGATTTATGGCTACACCTTC.

This clonotype was seen many times. The chain uses TRBV5-1 and TRBJ2-1; 16 nucleotides match TRBD2. Germline assignment: CDR1 SGHRS and CDR2 YFSETQ. V lost 6 bases to trimming and J lost 4 bases; unmatched junction nucleotides: 10. The CDR3 totals 18 residues. The CDR3 loop reads CASTLGTSGRALYNEQFF. As DNA, the CDR3 is TGCGCCAGCACCCTGGGGACTAGCGGGAGGGCCTTGTACAATGAGCAGTTCTTC.

The sample holds many counts of this clonotype. The CDR3 spells CASSLREETQYF. Written as DNA, the CDR3 is TGCGCCAGCAGCTTGAGGGAAGAGACCCAGTACTTC. The chain recombines TRBV5-1 with TRBJ2-5; D is ambiguous. The CDR3 runs to 12 residues. The germline CDR1 and CDR2 sequences are SGHRS and YFSETQ. Trimming took 1 base from V and 3 from J, leaving 4 bases between them.

This clonotype was observed many times. The V call is TRBV5-1, the J call TRBJ1-1; no clear D. Germline-derived CDR1 and CDR2 are SGHRS and YFSETQ. Trimming stripped 0 bases from V and 7 bases from J, with 16 bases between. The CDR3 is made up of 15 amino acids. The CDR3 is CASSLDGNSANEAFF. CDR3 in DNA: TGCGCCAGCAGCTTGGACGGGAACAGCGCTAATGAAGCTTTCTTT.

Ten or more counts support this clonotype. V is TRBV28 and J is TRBJ1-1, with D unresolved. The V gene lost 7 bases and the J gene lost 0 bases, with 15 bases spanning the gap. The CDR3 spans 15 residues. CDR1 and CDR2 (germline): MDHEN, SYDVKM. In DNA form, the CDR3 reads TGTGCCAGCATCCCTGCCGACGGACTGAACACTGAAGCTTTCTTT. Protein product: CASIPADGLNTEAFF.

In regard to this clonotype: The junction shows a germline mismatch at one end, possibly a read error. The chain carries TRBV20-1 and TRBJ1-2; TRBD1 aligns across 9 bases. The CDR3 sequence is 14 residues long. Germline V gives CDR1 DFQATT, CDR2 SNEGSKA (reference sequence). In DNA, the CDR3 is TGCAGTGCTATAGAGGAGACAGGGGGTGGGGGCTACGCCTTC. It is translated as CSAIEETGGGGYAF.

This clonotype came up many times. The gene calls are TRBV6-6 and TRBJ2-3; tentative D call: TRBD2 (5 bases). Germline assignment: CDR1 MNHNY and CDR2 SVGAGI (reference sequence). The CDR3 loop spans 20 amino acids. The V end was cut by 2 bases, the J end by 0 bases, with 24 bases between. In DNA form, the CDR3 reads TGTGCCAGCAGTTACACTCCCTTCTTCGGTGGAGAGGGTAGCACAGATACGCAGTATTTT. Translated, it gives CASSYTPFFGGEGSTDTQYF.

There are many counts of this clonotype. The V and J genes are TRBV29-1 and TRBJ2-5, with D tentatively TRBD2 (5 bases). CDR1 is SQVTM, CDR2 ANQGSEA, per germline. V lost 7 bases and J lost 5, with 14 bases in between. The CDR3 totals 12 residues. CDR3 in amino acids: CSAKSGPETQYF. The CDR3 DNA follows: TGCAGCGCAAAGAGCGGCCCGGAGACCCAGTACTTC.

This clonotype was observed many times. V gene TRBV24-1 combines with J gene TRBJ2-5, with 7 positions matching TRBD1. V dropped 5 bases and J dropped 2; count of bases not matched to a gene: 7. The V gene's germline CDR1 is KGHDR and CDR2 SFDVKD. This CDR3 has 15 amino acids. The CDR3 loop is CATSVTGTAQETQYF. Here the CDR3 DNA reads TGTGCCACCAGTGTTACCGGGACAGCTCAAGAGACCCAGTACTTC.

This clonotype was seen many times. The rearrangement joins TRBV5-1 to TRBJ1-4, with D tentatively TRBD1 (5 bases). CDR1 and CDR2 from the germline V gene are SGHRS and YFSETQ. V lost 5 bases and J 3 bases, leaving 14 bases between the germline ends. This CDR3 has 15 residues. CDR3: CASRTGELANEKLFF. The CDR3 nucleotides are TGCGCCAGCAGAACAGGAGAGTTGGCTAATGAAAAACTGTTTTTT. The full variable domain, its missing parts supplied by reference TRBV5-1 and TRBJ1-4, is KAGVTQTPRYLIKTRGQQVTLSCSPISGHRSVSWYQQTPGQGLQFLFEYFSETQRNKGNFPGRFSGRQFSNSRSEMNVSTLELGDSALYLCASRTGELANEKLFFGSGTQLSVL.

Concerning this clonotype: A much larger clone is a single base away; this may be a read error. The genes are TRBV29-1 and TRBJ2-7; D remains ambiguous. Trimming pared 1 base from V and 6 bases from J, leaving 19 bases between. This CDR3 has 15 amino acids. The germline V gene has CDR1 SQVTM and CDR2 ANQGSEA. CDR3 loop: CSVEGVVTHFGEQYF. The DNA for the CDR3 is TGCAGCGTTGAAGGTGTAGTTACCCATTTTGGCGAGCAGTACTTC.

V gene TRBV7-2 combines with J gene TRBJ1-2; TRBD1 aligns across 8 bases. J was trimmed by 7 bases and V by 5 bases; bases with no gene match: 12. This CDR3 is built from 15 residues. Germline CDR1 is SGHTA and CDR2 is FQGNSA. CDR3: CASSPLPGGNGGYTF. The CDR3, as DNA: TGTGCCAGCAGCCCCCTCCCAGGGGGCAATGGTGGCTACACCTTC.

This clonotype has a count of ten or more. The V call is TRBV10-2, the J call TRBJ2-3, with D perhaps matching TRBD2 (6 bases). The length of the CDR3 is 15 residues. The germline V and J ends were trimmed by 5 bases and 6 bases, with 18 bases remaining between them. Germline values: CDR1 WSHSY, CDR2 SAAADI. The chain's CDR3 is CASSSGLPFTDTQYF. The CDR3, as DNA: TGCGCCAGCAGTTCCGGACTACCGTTTACCGATACGCAGTATTTT.

This clonotype was seen ten or more times. Written as DNA, the CDR3 is TGCAGTTTCAATCTAGCGGTCGGGTACGAGCAGTACTTC. Residues: CSFNLAVGYEQYF. The chain recombines TRBV20-1 with TRBJ2-7; the match to TRBD2 covers 7 bases. The CDR3 has 13 amino acids. After removal of 8 bases from V and 4 bases from J, the junction contained 11 bases not matched to a gene. CDR1 and CDR2 (germline): DFQATT, SNEGSKA (reference sequence).

This clonotype was found many times. The chain couples TRBV14 to TRBJ2-4; D is unresolved. Germline V CDR1 and CDR2: SGHDN, FVKESK. V lost 2 bases and J 9 bases, leaving 11 bases between the germline ends. The CDR3 covers 13 residues. Here the CDR3 reads CASSQMSSSIQYF. Written as DNA, the CDR3 is TGTGCCAGCAGCCAAATGTCAAGTAGCATTCAGTACTTC.

The rearrangement links TRBV20-1 to TRBJ1-5, with TRBD1 matching over 10 bases. Germline V lookup: CDR1 DFQATT, CDR2 SNEGSKA (reference sequence). The CDR3 extends over 15 amino acids. V shed 3 bases and J 2 bases; nucleotides not matched to a gene: 4. The CDR3 here is CSASPGTGGNQPQHF. CDR3 sequence (DNA): TGCAGTGCTAGTCCCGGGACAGGGGGCAATCAGCCCCAGCATTTT.